What follows are 25 T cell receptor beta chains derived from one specimen sequenced in a study of tumor-infiltrating lymphocytes in primary liver carcinoma. The researchers produced TCR beta cDNA from 450 to 600 ng total RNA with a constant-region primer. ARM-PCR was slightly modified, and three nested multiplex PCR rounds with it gave rise to the TCR beta libraries. With TRBV1-TRBV30 forward primers and a C-beta reverse primer, the first two PCR rounds were run for 10 to 11 cycles each. Each CDR3 protein is one row after TCRdb ran MiXCR on the multiplex PCR reads. The sample consists of about 37,000 distinct CDR3 sequences, roughly 80% of them appearing once. RNA and DNA were co-extracted from roughly 20-30 mg of unsorted bulk tissue. Sequenced input: tumor-adjacent normal liver tissue. The receptor set was obtained from a man in his forties with primary liver carcinoma and hepatitis B virus infection.

In regard to this clonotype: One end of the junction varies from germline; a read error may be responsible. This sequence joins TRBV10-3 and TRBJ2-1; 7 positions agree with TRBD1. The germline V gene has CDR1 ENHRY and CDR2 SYGVKD. The CDR3 extends over 12 amino acids. The CDR3 nucleotides are TGTGTCATCAGCCAAGGGGGCTATGAGCGGTTCTTC. The encoded protein is CVISQGGYERFF.

About this clonotype itself: Mismatch with germline at one junction end may stem from a read error. V gene TRBV7-8 combines with J gene TRBJ1-2; 7 positions agree with TRBD1. The CDR3 sequence is 14 residues long. Per germline, CDR1 SGHVS and CDR2 FQNEAQ. The CDR3 is CTSSSPGQTYDYTF. CDR3 nucleotide sequence: TGTACCAGCAGCTCGCCGGGACAGACTTATGACTACACCTTC.

As regards this clonotype: This CDR3 fails to terminate in the conserved phenylalanine or tryptophan, so it likely reflects a read error. The chain is built from TRBV30 and TRBJ2-7; D may be TRBD2 (5 bases). The CDR3 is 14 residues long. The germline CDR1 and CDR2 sequences are GTSNPN and SVGIG (reference sequence). CDR3 protein: CVCTSVGSSYEQYS. The DNA of the CDR3 is TGCGTCTGCACTTCCGTGGGGAGCTCCTACGAGCAGTACTCC.

Points on this clonotype: The junction does not match germline at one end; this may be a read error. This chain connects TRBV29-1 to TRBJ2-4; weak D call: TRBD2 (6 bases). CDR3 size: 14 residues. The germline gives CDR1 SQVTM, CDR2 ANQGSEA. CDR3 sequence (DNA): TGCAGCGTTGGAGGGCGGAGGGCTGGAAACATTAAGTACTTC. Translated, it gives CSVGGRRAGNIKYF.

In this sample, this clonotype turned up a few times. A read error may account for a junction end that differs from germline. The chain has TRBV6-5 and TRBJ2-5; the match to TRBD2 covers 12 bases. This CDR3 region has 16 residues. Germline loops: CDR1 MNHEY, CDR2 SVGAGI. CDR3 nucleotide sequence: TGTGCTAGCAGTATCCTGACTAGCGGGAGTAAAGAGACCCAGTACTTC. This translates into CASSILTSGSKETQYF.

This clonotype was recorded at least ten times. The CDR3 bases are TGTGCCAGTTGGCACATTGAAGCTTTCTTT. Translating gives CASWHIEAFF. This chain uses TRBV2 with TRBJ1-1; D remains ambiguous. Germline CDR1 is SNHLY and CDR2 is FYNNEI. V dropped 9 bases and J dropped 7 bases, with 9 bases sitting between them. The length of the CDR3 is 10 residues. The entire variable domain, with the rest obtained from reference TRBV2 and TRBJ1-1, is as follows: EPEVTQTPSHQVTQMGQEVILRCVPISNHLYFYWYRQILGQKVEFLVSFYNNEISEKSEIFDDQFSVERPDGSNFTLKIRSTKLEDSAMYFCASWHIEAFFGQGTRLTVV.

Details on this clonotype: The junction departs from germline at one end; a sequencing error may be responsible. The rearrangement uses TRBV28 and TRBJ1-3; D perhaps matches TRBD1 (5 bases). Germline lookup yields CDR1 MDHEN and CDR2 SYDVKM. CDR3 length: 14 residues. Here the CDR3 reads CTSSFRGSGDTIYF. Written as DNA, the CDR3 is TGTACCAGCAGTTTTAGGGGCTCTGGAGACACCATATATTTT.

The sample holds many counts of this clonotype. The rearrangement links TRBV16 to TRBJ1-2, with D possibly TRBD1 on 6 matching bases. The V gene lost 3 bases and the J gene lost 7 bases, with 9 bases spanning the gap. The germline V gene encodes CDR1 KGHSY and CDR2 FQNENV. The CDR3 contains 12 residues. CDR3 bases: TGTGCCAGCAGCCAGGCAGGGGTTGGCTACACCTTC. As protein: CASSQAGVGYTF.

As regards this clonotype: The germline gene is not matched at one end of the junction; a read error may be the cause. The chain couples TRBV7-3 to TRBJ2-2; the match to TRBD1 covers 7 bases. There are 13 residues in the CDR3. Per germline, CDR1 SGHTA and CDR2 FQGTGA. The CDR3 coding sequence is TGCGCCAGCAGCTCGACAGGGCCCGGGGACCTGTTTTTT. Translating gives CASSSTGPGDLFF.

Worth noting for this clonotype: The CDR3 ends on some other residue instead of the conserved phenylalanine or tryptophan, so this is likely a read error. This sequence joins TRBV12-3 or TRBV12-4 and TRBJ2-7; 7 nucleotides agree with TRBD1. The CDR3 is 15 amino acids. CDR3 sequence (DNA): TGTGCCAGCAGTCCCGAGGACAGGCCTTCCTACAAGCAGTACTTA. It encodes CASSPEDRPSYKQYL.

Notes on this clonotype: Relative to the germline gene, one junction end is altered; a read error may explain this. This sequence joins TRBV4-1 and TRBJ2-1; the D gene could be TRBD1 or TRBD2 (5 bases each). Germline values: CDR1 MGHRA, CDR2 YSYEKL. The CDR3 extends over 15 amino acids. CDR3 in DNA: TGTGCCAGCAGCCAAGGAGAGGGGTTCATCGGTGAGGAGTTCTTC. This gives the protein CASSQGEGFIGEEFF.

Note on this clonotype: A read error may account for a junction end that differs from germline. The rearrangement joins TRBV4-1 to TRBJ2-1; D assignment may be TRBD1 or TRBD2 (5 bases each). The CDR3 sequence is 15 residues long. CDR1 and CDR2 (germline): MGHRA, YSYEKL. The CDR3 reads CASSPVGGRGNEQFF. The CDR3 DNA follows: TGCGCCAGTAGCCCAGTTGGGGGACGCGGCAATGAACAGTTCTTC.

CDR3 sequence: CIVRDDTEAFF. Here the CDR3 DNA reads TGCATCGTCCGCGATGACACTGAAGCTTTCTTT. The rearrangement uses TRBV29-1 and TRBJ1-1; no reliable D call. This CDR3 region has 11 residues. Germline CDR1 SQVTM, CDR2 ANQGSEA.

The V and J genes are TRBV11-1 and TRBJ2-7, with D hard to call. The CDR3 runs 14 residues. Germline V gene sequence: CDR1 SGHAT, CDR2 FQDESV (reference sequence). CDR3 residues: CVSSPGRRLYEQCV. The CDR3 nucleotides are TGTGTCAGCAGCCCTGGACGGCGATTATACGAGCAGTGCGTC.

Note on this clonotype: The junction shows a germline mismatch at one end, possibly a read error. This chain uses TRBV6-5 with TRBJ2-2, with TRBD2 matching over 10 bases. CDR3 length: 18 amino acids. CDR1 is MNHEY and CDR2 is SVGAGI in the germline V gene. The CDR3 DNA reads TGTGCCAGCAACTCCTGGACTAGCGGCTTCGCGAACATCGGGGAGCTGTTTTTT. This encodes CASNSWTSGFANIGELFF.

This clonotype was counted a few times. A much larger clone differs by one base, so this may be a read error. This sequence joins TRBV5-1 and TRBJ2-7; D is possibly TRBD1 (5 bases). CDR1 is SGHRS and CDR2 is YFSETQ in the germline V gene. This CDR3 has 13 amino acids. Here the CDR3 DNA reads TGCGCCAGCAGCGCCGGACATCTCTACGAGCAGCACTTC. Its protein is CASSAGHLYEQHF.

As for this clonotype: This may arise from a read error, as a much more abundant clone is one base away. V usage is TRBV5-1 and J usage is TRBJ2-7, with TRBD2 matching over 7 bases. Germline CDR1 SGHRS, CDR2 YFSETQ. The CDR3 runs 16 residues. This CDR3 is CVSSLDGAGAPYEQYF. Here the CDR3 DNA reads TGCGTCAGCAGCTTGGATGGGGCGGGAGCTCCCTACGAGCAGTACTTC.

A remark on this clonotype: One end of the junction fails to match germline, which may point to a read error. This rearrangement joins TRBV6-5 to TRBJ2-7; D remains ambiguous. Germline loops: CDR1 MNHEY, CDR2 SVGAGI. This CDR3 is built from 18 residues. Here the CDR3 reads CGSSYKGLATSIPYEQYF. The CDR3 DNA reads as TGTGGCAGCAGCTACAAGGGCCTTGCCACTTCGATACCCTACGAGCAGTACTTC.

On this clonotype: An end of the junction does not agree with germline; a read error may underlie this. The chain uses TRBV11-1 and TRBJ2-1, with 7 bases aligning to TRBD2. The length of the CDR3 is 14 residues. Germline lookup yields CDR1 SGHAT and CDR2 FQDESV (reference sequence). CDR3 loop: CASNQSGIYNEHFF. The CDR3 DNA sequence: TGTGCCAGTAACCAAAGCGGGATATACAACGAGCATTTCTTC.

The chain's CDR3 is CSVSQGMAGAFF. CDR3 nucleotide sequence: TGCAGCGTCTCTCAGGGCATGGCTGGAGCTTTCTTT. The chain recombines TRBV29-1 with TRBJ1-1; D perhaps matches TRBD1 (5 bases). In germline, CDR1 is SQVTM, CDR2 ANQGSEA. The CDR3 spans 12 residues. Trimming stripped 6 bases from V and 10 bases from J, with 18 bases between.

This sequence joins TRBV6-1 and TRBJ2-3, with 9 bases matching TRBD2. The J segment lost 6 bases and the V segment lost 6 bases, leaving 13 bases of the junction unmatched. The CDR3 is made up of 16 amino acids. The germline V gene encodes CDR1 MNHNS and CDR2 SASEGT. CDR3 amino acids: CASREEAGGPVDTQYF. CDR3 nucleotide sequence: TGTGCCAGCAGGGAGGAGGCGGGAGGGCCGGTGGATACGCAGTATTTT.

A note on this clonotype: A junction end diverges from the germline sequence, so it may reflect a read error. The chain uses TRBV29-1 and TRBJ2-3; 7 bases map to TRBD2. Per the germline V gene, CDR1 is SQVTM and CDR2 is ANQGSEA. The CDR3 consists of 14 residues. The CDR3 protein is CSVDGSGIADTQYF. DNA for the CDR3: TGCAGCGTTGACGGAAGCGGGATCGCAGATACACAGTATTTT.

Comments on this clonotype: The junction departs from germline at one end; a sequencing error may be responsible. The CDR3 region is CANSLAAGTNDQFF. DNA for the CDR3: TGTGCCAACAGCTTAGCAGCGGGGACCAATGATCAGTTCTTC. The chain recombines TRBV7-2 with TRBJ2-1, with 7 bases identical to TRBD2. The CDR3 extends over 14 amino acids. From germline, CDR1 is SGHTA and CDR2 FQGNSA.

This clonotype was observed a single time. Without the conserved terminal phenylalanine or tryptophan, this CDR3 likely stems from a read error. The chain has TRBV28 and TRBJ1-5, with 9 positions matching TRBD1. CDR1 is MDHEN, CDR2 SYDVKM, per germline. The CDR3 has 14 residues. CDR3 in amino acids: CASGLTGGTQSQHL. The CDR3 DNA reads TGTGCCAGCGGTTTGACAGGGGGAACGCAGTCCCAGCATCTT.

On this clonotype: The junction shows a germline mismatch at one end, possibly a read error. The rearrangement joins TRBV29-1 to TRBJ2-2; perhaps TRBD1 as D (6 bases). Germline-derived CDR1 and CDR2 are SQVTM and ANQGSEA. This CDR3 region has 14 residues. DNA of the CDR3: TGTAGCGTTGATACGCAGGGGATGACCGGGGAGCTGTTTTTT. This gives the protein CSVDTQGMTGELFF.